These T cell receptor beta chains were read from a single sample in a study of a mutant IDH1 vaccine in newly diagnosed glioma. These TCRs' antigens remain unknown. Produced via immunoSEQ multiplex PCR; TCRdb's table is partial and in-frame only. Here the sample spans 11,000 or so clones, around 90% being singletons. Specimen: PBMCs, collected from a glioma patient whose treatment included an IDH1 peptide vaccine. The source is a woman aged 40-49 years with glioma. Some clones in this sample may be carry-over from other donors' samples. The CDR3 runs from the conserved cysteine through the conserved F or W. The D gene is left open where the match is weak. Part of the rows lack a size; the others show once, few, many or a class for expanded clones.

J gene | D gene | V gene | clone size | CDR3 DNA | CDR3 protein
TRBJ1-1 | NA | TRBV2 | NA | TGTGCCAGCAGTGAAAACAGGGAATTTGAAGCTTTCTTT | CASSENREFEAFF
TRBJ2-7 | NA | TRBV5-1 | NA | TGCGCCAGCAGGTTGTCCTACGAGCAGTACTTC | CASRLSYEQYF
TRBJ2-3 | NA | TRBV2 | few | TGTGCCAGCAGGCCCCTCGGGACCCTCGGCCTCGATACGCAGTATTTT | CASRPLGTLGLDTQYF
TRBJ2-7 | TRBD1 | TRBV10-1 | NA | TGCGCCAGCAGACCGGGACAGGGATCCTACGAGCAGTACTTC | CASRPGQGSYEQYF
TRBJ1-5 | TRBD1 | TRBV19 | NA | TGTGCCAGTAGTGCTCGGACAGGGTGGAATCAGCCCCAGCATTTT | CASSARTGWNQPQHF
TRBJ1-1 | TRBD1 | TRBV11-2 | NA | TGTGCCAGCAGCTTAGGCGACAGGGGAGGGGTCACTGAAGCTTTCTTT | CASSLGDRGGVTEAFF
TRBJ2-7 | TRBD1 | TRBV28 | NA | TGTGCCAGCAGTCCCCGGGACAGCAGTTTCTACGAGCAGTACTTC | CASSPRDSSFYEQYF
TRBJ2-1 | NA | TRBV7-2 | NA | TGTGCCAGCAGCTTTATAGGGGCGGGGACCTCTGAGCAGTTCTTC | CASSFIGAGTSEQFF
TRBJ2-7 | NA | TRBV4-1 | NA | TGCGCCAGCAGCCAAGTCGGAGTAAACGGTCACGAGCAGTACTTC | CASSQVGVNGHEQYF
TRBJ2-7 | TRBD1 | TRBV10-3 | NA | TGTGCCATCAGTCCCGGGACAGCCGTCCCCTACGAGCAGTACTTC | CAISPGTAVPYEQYF
TRBJ2-7 | TRBD2 | TRBV7-2 | NA | TGTGCCAGCAGCTTAGTGGGGAGCGGGAGGGCTGTCGAGAAGTACTTC | CASSLVGSGRAVEKYF
TRBJ2-3 | TRBD1 | TRBV7-9 | once | TGTGCCAGCAGCGCAAGATTAGTACCGGGACAGAAAATCACAGATACGCAGTATTTT | CASSARLVPGQKITDTQYF
TRBJ2-7 | TRBD2 | TRBV5-4 | NA | TGTGCCAGCGCCCTCGGGACTAGCGGAAGGGACGTGGGAGAGCAGTACTTC | CASALGTSGRDVGEQYF
TRBJ2-1 | TRBD2 | TRBV7-6 | NA | TGTGCCAGCAGCTTAGCGAGGCTAGCGGGCCTCAATGAGCAGTTCTTC | CASSLARLAGLNEQFF
TRBJ2-7 | TRBD1 | TRBV10-1 | NA | TGCGCCAGCAGGGGACAGGGTACCTACGAGCAGTACTTC | CASRGQGTYEQYF
TRBJ1-1 | NA | TRBV29-1 | NA | TGCAGCGTCATCATGCAGCCCCAGAACACTGAAGCTTTCTTT | CSVIMQPQNTEAFF
TRBJ2-6 | TRBD1 | TRBV4-1 | NA | TGCGCCAGCAGCCCCACCAGGGACAGGGGCTCTGGAGCCAACGTCCTGACTTTC | CASSPTRDRGSGANVLTF
TRBJ1-1 | TRBD1 | TRBV5-4 | NA | TGTGCCAGCAGCGCCGGACAGGGATCGGGGACTGAAGCTTTCTTT | CASSAGQGSGTEAFF
TRBJ2-7 | NA | TRBV5-3 | NA | TGTGCCAGAAGTCAGGGGTCCTCCTACGAGCAGTACTTC | CARSQGSSYEQYF
TRBJ1-1 | NA | TRBV19 | NA | TGTGCCAGTAGTATCGGGAACACTGAAGCTTTCTTT | CASSIGNTEAFF
TRBJ2-7 | TRBD1 | TRBV7-8 | NA | TGTGCCAGCAGCTTCCGGGACAGGCCCTACGAGCAGTACTTC | CASSFRDRPYEQYF
TRBJ1-2 | TRBD1 | TRBV6-1 | NA | TGTGCCAGCAGTGCCCGGGACAGTAGTGATGGCTACACCTTC | CASSARDSSDGYTF
TRBJ1-3 | NA | TRBV2 | NA | TGTGCCAGGAGGCAGTCCTCTGGAAACACCATATATTTT | CARRQSSGNTIYF
TRBJ1-2 | NA | TRBV7-9 | NA | TGTGCCAGCAGCTTACTAGGGGGGCAGGGGTACAATGGCTACACCTTC | CASSLLGGQGYNGYTF
TRBJ1-1 | NA | TRBV5-1 | NA | TGCGCCAGCAGCTATTCCGGGACACTGAACACTGAAGCTTTCTTT | CASSYSGTLNTEAFF
TRBJ1-4 | NA | TRBV7-8 | NA | TGTGCCAGCAGCAAGACAGAGGCAACTAATGAAAAACTGTTTTTT | CASSKTEATNEKLFF
TRBJ1-5 | NA | TRBV7-6 | NA | TGTGCCAGCAGCTTAGAGGTAGAGCAGCCCCAGCATTTT | CASSLEVEQPQHF
TRBJ1-1 | NA | TRBV19 | once | TGTGCCAGTAGTATCGGCGGGGTGAACACTGAAGCTTTCTTT | CASSIGGVNTEAFF
TRBJ1-6 | NA | TRBV2 | NA | TGTGCCAGCATTCCAACCGGGGCCCGAGGGTCACCCCTCCACTTT | CASIPTGARGSPLHF
TRBJ1-1 | TRBD1 | TRBV19 | NA | TGTGCCAGTAGCCCGGTTATAACAGGGGGCACTGAAGCTTTCTTT | CASSPVITGGTEAFF
TRBJ1-5 | NA | TRBV6-6 | NA | TGTGCCAGCAGTTCATTTCAGGGAGGCAATCAGCCCCAGCATTTT | CASSSFQGGNQPQHF
TRBJ1-3 | TRBD1 | TRBV5-1 | NA | TGCGCCAGCAGCTTTTACCGGGACAGCGGTTCCTCTGGAAACACCATATATTTT | CASSFYRDSGSSGNTIYF
TRBJ1-2 | NA | TRBV28 | few | TGTGCCAGCAGCTTGGCTGGTAATGGCTACACCTTC | CASSLAGNGYTF
TRBJ2-1 | TRBD2 | TRBV19 | NA | TGTGCCAGTAGTCGGGGGGGCTACAATGAGCAGTTCTTC | CASSRGGYNEQFF
TRBJ2-3 | NA | TRBV19 | NA | TGTGCCAGTAGTATTTGTCCGTGTAGCGGCCGTAGCACAGATACGCAGTATTTT | CASSICPCSGRSTDTQYF
TRBJ1-2 | TRBD1 | TRBV11-2 | NA | TGTGCCAGCACCCGACAGGGGGACTATGGCTACACCTTC | CASTRQGDYGYTF
TRBJ1-4 | NA | TRBV6-5 | NA | TGTGCCAGCAGTTTTGGGACCTGGAAGGGAAAACTGTTTTTT | CASSFGTWKGKLFF
TRBJ1-1 | NA | TRBV2 | NA | TGTGCCAGCACAGGGAGAACTGAAGCTTTCTTT | CASTGRTEAFF
TRBJ1-4 | NA | TRBV7-9 | NA | TGTGCCAGCAGCGCTCACGCTGGGTCTAATGAAAAACTGTTTTTT | CASSAHAGSNEKLFF
TRBJ1-2 | NA | TRBV7-2 | NA | TGTGCCAGCAGCTTAGCGGGGGGACGCTCAGGGAGGGGCTACACCTTC | CASSLAGGRSGRGYTF
TRBJ1-4 | TRBD1 | TRBV5-1 | NA | TGCGCCAGCAGGCGAGGGGACAGGGGGAGTGAAAAACTGTTTTTT | CASRRGDRGSEKLFF
TRBJ2-2 | TRBD1 | TRBV29-1 | NA | TGCAGCGTTGGGGGGCAGGGGGCGAACACCGGGGAGCTGTTTTTT | CSVGGQGANTGELFF
TRBJ2-7 | TRBD2 | TRBV15 | NA | TGTGCCACCAGCAGAGAATCCCGACTAGCGGAGCAGTACTTC | CATSRESRLAEQYF
TRBJ2-1 | NA | TRBV6-6 | NA | TGTGCCAGCAGTGGGCCCGGGTCAGGGGGGGGGAATGAGCAGTTCTTC | CASSGPGSGGGNEQFF
TRBJ1-1 | NA | TRBV6-5 | NA | TGTGCCAGCAGTTACACGTACAGCAACACTGAAGCTTTCTTT | CASSYTYSNTEAFF